This is a list of T cell receptor beta chains from one sample in a study of siplizumab effects on memory and regulatory T cells. The repertoire was sequenced with immunoSEQ multiplex PCR; TCRdb's copy has only in-frame clones and lacks some. The sample shows roughly 50,000 clones, roughly 84% of them seen only once. The sequenced sample was naive CD8+ T cells sorted from blood. The source is a human donor in good health. The CDR3 runs from the conserved cysteine through the conserved F or W.

len,j_gene,v_gene,CDR3aa
15,TRBJ2-1,TRBV18,CASSRTSGRAREQFF
17,TRBJ2-3,TRBV19,CASSSGTSGFSTDTQYF
12,TRBJ2-5,TRBV6-6,CASSAPRETQYF
16,TRBJ2-1,TRBV6-5,CASSYLPGSSYNEQFF
15,TRBJ2-7,TRBV19,CASRPRVAGIYEQYF
15,TRBJ1-5,TRBV18,CASSLGQGSNQPQHF
15,TRBJ2-7,TRBV11-2,CASSLLIGGEELQYF
15,TRBJ1-3,TRBV7-6,CASSFGQGRGNTIYF
14,TRBJ1-1,TRBV28,CASHRQGKFTEAFF
12,TRBJ2-5,TRBV5-6,CASRLRLETQYF
13,TRBJ1-2,TRBV27,CASKTGGKDGYTF
11,TRBJ2-7,TRBV19,CASSIGSEQYF
13,TRBJ2-7,TRBV19,CASSIGLAYEQYF
14,TRBJ2-5,TRBV9,CASSTSGYQETQYF
16,TRBJ2-3,TRBV6-4,CASSTTAYSRLDTQYF
15,TRBJ2-1,TRBV7-8,CASSLWWGGPDEQFF
14,TRBJ2-5,TRBV5-6,CASSHYSYQETQYF
17,TRBJ2-3,TRBV27,CASSPLGVAGDTDTQYF
12,TRBJ2-4,TRBV6-1,CASSDQLAGGTF
15,TRBJ2-1,TRBV7-9,CASSSTGVSGNEQFF
14,TRBJ1-3,TRBV5-6,CASSLVQAGNTIYF
15,TRBJ2-1,TRBV9,CASSLSGNSYNEQFF
15,TRBJ2-3,TRBV7-9,CASSPTSGGTDTQYF
12,TRBJ1-1,TRBV5-1,CASSLADGEAFF
14,TRBJ2-7,TRBV7-2,CASSPYFISYEQYF
16,TRBJ2-7,TRBV5-1,CASSAFGTSTFYEQYF
15,TRBJ1-1,TRBV10-3,CAISESRGLNTEAFF
12,TRBJ1-1,TRBV9,CASSQTNTEAFF
15,TRBJ2-3,TRBV7-8,CASRWTSGSTDTQYF
13,TRBJ2-7,TRBV13,CASSPRDSYEQYF
16,TRBJ2-7,TRBV19,CASSMGTSGGAYEQYF
16,TRBJ2-3,TRBV7-9,CASSFIAGTSTDTQYF
15,TRBJ2-5,TRBV19,CASSTTGLGGKTQYF
15,TRBJ2-5,TRBV23-1,CASSQYSGPRVAQYF
16,TRBJ1-6,TRBV7-9,CASSYRTGSYNSPLHF
15,TRBJ2-7,TRBV10-1,CASSESTGGKYEQYF
14,TRBJ1-5,TRBV27,CASSLNGVTQPQHF
17,TRBJ2-7,TRBV5-5,CASSLSDAEVEGYEQYF
13,TRBJ2-2,TRBV19,CASNQVFTGELFF
17,TRBJ1-2,TRBV12-5,CASGFYPGSQKDGGYTF
15,TRBJ2-3,TRBV6-1,CASTTDREFADTQYF
14,TRBJ2-7,TRBV11-2,CASSLGRVTYEQYF
14,TRBJ2-7,TRBV5-5,CASSLAGDTYEQYF
10,TRBJ2-1,TRBV10-3,CATGLDEQFF
20,TRBJ2-7,TRBV15,CATSRPLMGGGGALSYEQYF
13,TRBJ1-1,TRBV11-2,CASSLGSGTEAFF
15,TRBJ2-1,TRBV6-5,CASSYSQSSYNEQFF
13,TRBJ2-5,TRBV13,CASSLGSLETQYF